This TCR beta chain was identified in a study of regulatory T cells in long-lasting Graves disease. This clonotype was recorded at least ten times. Its antigen is still unknown. Sample time point: newly diagnosed GD, antithyroid drugs for less than 3 months. From RNA extracted from PBMCs, the TCR library was made. From each patient, nine milliliters of peripheral blood was drawn and collected into an EDTA anticoagulant tube. Sequencing libraries for TCR beta were prepared with iRepertoire HTBI primers and Arm-PCR of CDR3 regions. TCRdb reprocessed the multiplex PCR reads with MiXCR, giving one entry per CDR3 protein. The sample lists 250,000 or so distinct CDR3 sequences; 15% to 20% were seen once. Overall study results and limits: Comparison showed that persistent patients shared more public clonotypes (about 2,600) than new patients (966).

This sample also belongs to another study, concerning T cells in Graves' hyperthyroidism and ophthalmopathy. This second report adds: Newly diagnosed hyperthyroidism patients aged 18 to 65 years had disease lasting under 2 months.

This specimen consisted of peripheral blood mononuclear cells (PBMCs), obtained at new diagnosis, from a patient treated with antithyroid drugs. This TCR derives from a woman under 40 with Graves disease.

The chain's CDR3 is CASSQDTSGSGANVLTF. The CDR3 bases are TGTGCCAGCAGCCAAGATACTAGCGGCTCTGGGGCCAACGTCCTGACTTTC. The chain has TRBV3-1 and TRBJ2-6; 8 bases line up with TRBD2. Germline values: CDR1 LGHDT, CDR2 YNNKEL (reference sequence). This CDR3 is built from 17 residues. V was pared by 0 bases and J by 0 bases, with 1 base of the junction left unmatched.